The rows below give T cell receptor beta chains drawn from one sample of a study of neurological immune-mediated disorders. TCRdb re-analysed the 5' RACE reads in MiXCR, keeping a single row per CDR3 protein. The data show under 90,000 distinct CDR3 sequences, around 9.9% seen once. The specimen sequenced was PBMCs. These TCRs come from a middle-aged man in good health. CDR3s include the opening cysteine and the closing phenylalanine or tryptophan. Size is stated for part of the rows, as once, few or many counts, or as a class when the clone is expanded.

v_call,cdr3_length,clone_size,cdr3_aa
TRBV7-9,15,.,CASRSSRDRVYEQYF
TRBV5-1,14,many,CASSLVPGTDTQYF
TRBV5-1,13,many,CASSLGVNSPLHF
TRBV12-3/TRBV12-4,12,many,CASIQNTGELFF
TRBV5-1,15,many,CASSLGERSTDTQYF
TRBV6-5,14,many,CASSPSGPLETQYF
TRBV5-1,15,many,CASSPGTGISDTQYF
TRBV7-9,14,many,CASSTQAEGTEAFF
TRBV12-3/TRBV12-4,16,many,CASSLLLAQHTDTQYF
TRBV6-5,13,many,CASSLGPAHEQYF
TRBV5-5,18,many,CASSLGTGGTGANEKLFF
TRBV4-1,19,many,CASSQDPSRRTVDKNIQYF
TRBV5-1,15,many,CASSLPRAQGGEQYF
TRBV18,17,.,CASSPPSSLAGYNEQFF
TRBV5-1,15,many,CASSKGQGLVYEQYF
TRBV7-2,15,many,CASSLPTVSRNTIYF
TRBV11-1,14,many,CASSPRGYQETQYF
TRBV6-5,15,few,CASSYSWGAPTEAFF
TRBV7-8,20,many,CASSLQVPGQRSSYNSPLHF
TRBV5-1,13,many,CASGEDRQETQYF
TRBV30,16,many,CAWSTRQGLSNQPQHF
TRBV9,15,many,CASSEGRYFTDTQYF
TRBV20-1,15,many,CSASSVAGGGNTIYF
TRBV5-1,17,many,CASSLIGQLSSGNTIYF
TRBV10-3,15,many,CAISAPGPATGELFF
TRBV28,16,many,CASIPGGRAGNQPQHF
TRBV7-2,16,many,CASSLAPAGGTDTQYF
TRBV7-6,15,many,CASSSDRGVQETQYF
TRBV29-1,10,many,CSVDTDVAFF
TRBV12-3/TRBV12-4,13,many,CASSPGPQHEQYF
TRBV28,12,few,CASSKAYPGYTF
TRBV2,13,many,CASSKMTGAEQYF
TRBV6-5,15,many,CASSYDRQGNYEQYF
TRBV29-1,17,.,CSVEGTWGTTGANVLTF